The clone carrying this T cell receptor beta chain was seen a few times. This entry belongs to a study of blood T cells in healthy people across ages. V was trimmed by 0 bases and J by 0 bases, leaving 9 bases between them. The length of the CDR3 is 16 residues. Per the germline V gene, CDR1 is SQVTM and CDR2 is ANQGSEA. Together with a sample-barcoded 5' primer, a J-beta primer mix was included in a second PCR lasting roughly 6 to 12 cycles. Using its own MiXCR run on the 5' RACE reads, TCRdb lists one record per CDR3 protein. The sample yields about 810,000 distinct CDR3 sequences, around 36% seen once.

This rearrangement joins TRBV29-1 to TRBJ2-6, with D possibly being TRBD1 (5 bases). This clonotype was sampled from a man aged 18 to 29 in good health. Sequenced: blood. The CDR3 loop is CSVEEGPHSGANVLTF. The CDR3 coding sequence is TGCAGCGTTGAAGAGGGGCCCCACTCTGGGGCCAACGTCCTGACTTTC.